Sequencing of this TCR beta chain was carried out in a study of CD8 T cells in Susac syndrome. The CDR3 length is 16 residues. The V end was cut by 1 base, the J end by 0 bases, with 13 bases between. Per the germline V gene, CDR1 is SGHTA and CDR2 is FQGNSA. Concerning this clonotype: The antigen is undetermined.

An amount of RNA that ranged from roughly 0.5 to 1 ug was reverse transcribed with random hexamers. Multiplex PCR with immunoSEQ amplified the TCR beta CDR3 across 54 Vbeta and 13 Jbeta. TCRdb called the immunoSEQ multiplex PCR reads again in MiXCR, with one record for every CDR3 protein. Seen here are some 200,000 distinct CDR3 sequences, approximately 95% observed once, and the top ten hold 0.085% to 0.11%. General study points: The authors acknowledged that their TCR sequencing and HLA analysis involved a relatively small number of individuals.

The authors carried out high-throughput sequencing of TCR beta. They applied it to CD8+ and CD4+ T cells obtained from blood. It was negative isolation that provided the CD8+ and CD4+ T cells, whereas TEMRA cells were enriched by FACS. The receptor was isolated from a human donor in good health. This chain uses TRBV7-2 with TRBJ2-7, with D possibly being TRBD1 (6 bases). The specimen was CD4+ T cells from PBMCs. The CDR3 region has the DNA TGTGCCAGCAGCTTAGACGGACAGACGAGCTCCTACGAGCAGTACTTC. It yields the protein CASSLDGQTSSYEQYF.